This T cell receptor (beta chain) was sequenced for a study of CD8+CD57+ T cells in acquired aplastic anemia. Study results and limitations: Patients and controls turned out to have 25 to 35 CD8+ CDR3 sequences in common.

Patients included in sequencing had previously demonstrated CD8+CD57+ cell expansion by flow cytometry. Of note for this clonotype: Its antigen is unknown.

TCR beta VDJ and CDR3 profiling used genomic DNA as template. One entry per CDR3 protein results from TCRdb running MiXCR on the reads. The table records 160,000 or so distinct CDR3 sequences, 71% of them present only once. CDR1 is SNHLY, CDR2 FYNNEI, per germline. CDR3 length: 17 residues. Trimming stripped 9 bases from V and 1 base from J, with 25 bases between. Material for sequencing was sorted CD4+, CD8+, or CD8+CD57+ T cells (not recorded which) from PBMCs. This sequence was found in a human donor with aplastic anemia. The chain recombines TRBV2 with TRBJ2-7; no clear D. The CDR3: CASSTTRAGPTSYEQYF. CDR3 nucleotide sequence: TGTGCCAGTAGTACCACCCGGGCAGGCCCCACTTCCTACGAGCAGTACTTC.